This TCR beta chain was identified in a study of blood T cell repertoires in COVID-19. Method: immunoSEQ multiplex PCR; TCRdb's copy keeps in-frame clones and lacks some. The sample contains 150,000 or so clones, 87% of which appear only once. Participant age was 18 to 89 years, and participants resided in about two dozen US areas. Within 2 weeks of study entry, exposed participants had contacted a PCR-confirmed or clinician-diagnosed COVID-19 case. Germline lookup yields CDR1 SGHTA and CDR2 FQGNSA. This CDR3 is 15 amino acids long. V gave up 5 bases and J gave up 1 base, with 15 bases separating them.

The rearrangement uses TRBV7-2 and TRBJ2-7; D possibly corresponds to TRBD2 (5 bases). This receptor was taken from a woman aged 40 to 55 who had been exposed to COVID-19. Sequenced sample: PBMCs or T cells enriched from blood (not recorded which). CDR3: CASSPGSAPSYEQYF. The CDR3 bases are TGTGCCAGCAGCCCGGGGTCAGCCCCTTCCTACGAGCAGTACTTC.